The rows below give T cell receptor beta chains drawn from one sample of a study of shared clonotypes between healthy human individuals. The protocol was immunoSEQ multiplex PCR, while the TCRdb copy is restricted to in-frame clones and leaves out a portion. Found here are over 750,000 clones, 90% to 98% of them singletons; the top ten hold around 0.21%. What was sequenced was naive CD8+ T cells sorted from blood. The receptor set was obtained from a man aged 25-45 years in good health. CDR3s include the opening cysteine and the closing phenylalanine or tryptophan. D genes are given only for firm matches. Some rows mark clone size as missing; the rest say once, few, many or name a class of expanded clone.

D gene	V gene	clone size	CDR3 length	J gene	CDR3 DNA	CDR3 protein
TRBD2	TRBV7-9	.	19	TRBJ2-5	TGTGCCAGCAGCTCCACCATTGCGGGAGGAAAAACGGCTCGAGAGACCCAGTACTTC	CASSSTIAGGKTARETQYF
.	TRBV28	once	16	TRBJ2-3	TGTGCCAGCAGTTTACTAGGGGGTGGGAGCACAGATACGCAGTATTTT	CASSLLGGGSTDTQYF
TRBD2	TRBV6-5	.	15	TRBJ2-1	TGTGCCAGCAGTTACGGGCTAGCGGAGAACAATGAGCAGTTCTTC	CASSYGLAENNEQFF
.	TRBV6-4	.	13	TRBJ2-3	TGTGCCAGCGCTGAAGGGTTAGCGGATACGCAGTATTTT	CASAEGLADTQYF
TRBD2	TRBV28	.	15	TRBJ2-3	TGTGCCAGTATAGCGGGAGTAGGCCCCACAGATACGCAGTATTTT	CASIAGVGPTDTQYF
TRBD2	TRBV27	.	17	TRBJ2-1	TGTGCCAGCAGTTTATTGTCGACTAGCGGAGCCGGTAATGAGCAGTTCTTC	CASSLLSTSGAGNEQFF
.	TRBV27	.	14	TRBJ1-2	TGTGCCAGCAGTTCCCGGGACGGTAACTATGGCTACACCTTC	CASSSRDGNYGYTF
TRBD1	TRBV30	.	15	TRBJ2-3	TGTGCCTGGAGTGTATTGGGACAGGGAACAGATACGCAGTATTTT	CAWSVLGQGTDTQYF
.	TRBV18	.	17	TRBJ2-1	TGTGCCAGCTCACCCCCCGTCACCGGGGCCGGCGGGGATGAGCAGTTCTTC	CASSPPVTGAGGDEQFF
TRBD2	TRBV6-4	.	14	TRBJ2-1	TGTGCCAGCAGCCGGACTAGCGGGAGGCGGGAGCAGTTCTTC	CASSRTSGRREQFF
.	TRBV27	.	12	TRBJ2-7	TGTGCCAGCAGAGGAGCGGCCTACGAGCAGTACTTC	CASRGAAYEQYF
.	TRBV29-1	.	14	TRBJ2-5	TGCAGCGTTAACTGGCGGAGCCTACAAGAGACCCAGTACTTC	CSVNWRSLQETQYF
.	TRBV6-6	.	15	TRBJ1-1	TGTGCCAGCAGTTACCGCCCAGGGAAGAACACTGAAGCTTTCTTT	CASSYRPGKNTEAFF
.	TRBV5-1	.	14	TRBJ2-7	TGCGCCAGCAGCTCCCGACTGGGGGCAAACGAGCAGTACTTC	CASSSRLGANEQYF
.	TRBV19	.	14	TRBJ2-5	TGTGCCAGTAGGCCCATTGGGGCTCAAGAGACCCAGTACTTC	CASRPIGAQETQYF
TRBD2	TRBV25-1	.	15	TRBJ2-1	TGTGCCAGCAGTGACTCAGCGGGAGTCTACAATGAGCAGTTCTTC	CASSDSAGVYNEQFF
.	TRBV4-1	.	13	TRBJ2-3	TGCGCCAGCAGCCAACTCGGTACAGATACGCAGTATTTT	CASSQLGTDTQYF
.	TRBV5-6	once	14	TRBJ2-7	TGTGCCAGCAGCTTCGGAGGTCGCTCCTACGAGCAGTACTTC	CASSFGGRSYEQYF
TRBD2	TRBV4-2	once	16	TRBJ2-7	TGTGCCAGCAGCCAAGAATCAGCGGGAGGGACCTACGAGCAGTACTTC	CASSQESAGGTYEQYF
TRBD2	TRBV27	.	17	TRBJ2-3	TGTGCCAGCAGTGGACTAGCGGGAGGGTTGAACACAGATACGCAGTATTTT	CASSGLAGGLNTDTQYF
.	TRBV29-1	.	15	TRBJ2-5	TGCAGCGTTGAAGATCCTGACAGCGCGAACTTCGGGCAGTACTTC	CSVEDPDSANFGQYF
.	TRBV6-5	.	14	TRBJ2-1	TGTGCCAGCTCCCCGGCGGTATCCTACAATGAGCAGTTCTTC	CASSPAVSYNEQFF
.	TRBV11-2	few	13	TRBJ2-2	TGTGCCAGCACCACACCTGGGGACGGGGAGCTGTTTTTT	CASTTPGDGELFF
.	TRBV18	.	15	TRBJ2-5	TGTGCCAGCTCACGCGGGACAACTTACCAAGAGACCCAGTACTTC	CASSRGTTYQETQYF
.	TRBV9	.	14	TRBJ2-6	TGTGCCAGCAGCGTGGAGGTTGGGGCCAACGTCCTGACTTTC	CASSVEVGANVLTF
.	TRBV21-1	once	17	TRBJ2-7	TGTGCCAGCAGCAAGTCATCGGGACAGGGGAAGAACTCCGAGCAGTACTTC	CASSKSSGQGKNSEQYF
.	TRBV5-1	.	18	TRBJ2-3	TGCGCCAGCAGCTTGGAAATGGCCCATGTAGGTTATGGAGATACGCAGTATTTT	CASSLEMAHVGYGDTQYF
.	TRBV2	.	14	TRBJ2-7	TGTGCCAGCAGTCAACCGACTAGTTCCTACGAGCAGTACTTC	CASSQPTSSYEQYF
TRBD1	TRBV28	.	16	TRBJ2-7	TGTGCCAGCGTTAGGCCTGGGACAGAACGACCCTACGAGCAGTACTTC	CASVRPGTERPYEQYF
.	TRBV27	.	14	TRBJ2-7	TGTGCCAGCAGTACCTCCGGACAGTTCTACGAGCAGTACTTC	CASSTSGQFYEQYF
TRBD1	TRBV27	once	15	TRBJ2-7	TGTGCCAGCAGTCCATGGACAGGGGCTCTCTACGAGCAGTACTTC	CASSPWTGALYEQYF
.	TRBV5-1	.	14	TRBJ2-1	TGCGCCAGCAGCCCGAATTTCGGAGGGGATGAGCAGTTCTTC	CASSPNFGGDEQFF
TRBD1	TRBV2	.	15	TRBJ1-4	TGTGCCAGCAGTGACTGGACAGGGGGCGATGAAAAACTGTTTTTT	CASSDWTGGDEKLFF
.	TRBV5-1	.	13	TRBJ2-7	TGCGCCAGCAGGGGGGACACGACCTACGAGCAGTACTTC	CASRGDTTYEQYF
.	TRBV6-5	.	14	TRBJ2-4	TGTGCCAGCAGTTACTCGGGACCAGGCAACATTCAGTACTTC	CASSYSGPGNIQYF
.	TRBV7-8	.	16	TRBJ2-7	TGTGCCAGCACCCTTCGACCCTATGCAGACTCCTACGAGCAGTACTTC	CASTLRPYADSYEQYF